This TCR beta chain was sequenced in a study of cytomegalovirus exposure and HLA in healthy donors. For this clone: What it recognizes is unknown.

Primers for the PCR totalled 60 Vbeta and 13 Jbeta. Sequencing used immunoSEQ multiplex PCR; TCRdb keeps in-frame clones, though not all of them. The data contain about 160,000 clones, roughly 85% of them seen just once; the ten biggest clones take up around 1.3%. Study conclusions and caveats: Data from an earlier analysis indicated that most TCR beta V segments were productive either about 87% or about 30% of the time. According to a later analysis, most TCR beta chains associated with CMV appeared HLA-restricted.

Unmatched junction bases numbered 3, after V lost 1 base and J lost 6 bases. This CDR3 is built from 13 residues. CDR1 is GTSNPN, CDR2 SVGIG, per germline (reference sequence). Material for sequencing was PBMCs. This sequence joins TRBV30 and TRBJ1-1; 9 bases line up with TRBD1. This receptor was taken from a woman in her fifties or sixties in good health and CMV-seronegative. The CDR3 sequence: CAWSADRGSEAFF. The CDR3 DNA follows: TGTGCCTGGAGTGCGGACAGGGGATCTGAAGCTTTCTTT.